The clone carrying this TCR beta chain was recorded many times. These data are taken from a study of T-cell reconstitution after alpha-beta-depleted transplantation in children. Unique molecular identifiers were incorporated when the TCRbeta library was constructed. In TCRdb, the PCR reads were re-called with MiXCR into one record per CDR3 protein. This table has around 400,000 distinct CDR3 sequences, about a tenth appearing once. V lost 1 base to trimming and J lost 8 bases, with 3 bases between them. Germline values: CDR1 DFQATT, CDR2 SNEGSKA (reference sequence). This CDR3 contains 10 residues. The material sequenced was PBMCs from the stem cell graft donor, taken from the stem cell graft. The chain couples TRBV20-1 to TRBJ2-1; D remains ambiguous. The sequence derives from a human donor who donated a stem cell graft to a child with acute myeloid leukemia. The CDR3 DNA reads TGCAGTGCTAGAGTGGATGAGCAGTTCTTC. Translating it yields CSARVDEQFF.